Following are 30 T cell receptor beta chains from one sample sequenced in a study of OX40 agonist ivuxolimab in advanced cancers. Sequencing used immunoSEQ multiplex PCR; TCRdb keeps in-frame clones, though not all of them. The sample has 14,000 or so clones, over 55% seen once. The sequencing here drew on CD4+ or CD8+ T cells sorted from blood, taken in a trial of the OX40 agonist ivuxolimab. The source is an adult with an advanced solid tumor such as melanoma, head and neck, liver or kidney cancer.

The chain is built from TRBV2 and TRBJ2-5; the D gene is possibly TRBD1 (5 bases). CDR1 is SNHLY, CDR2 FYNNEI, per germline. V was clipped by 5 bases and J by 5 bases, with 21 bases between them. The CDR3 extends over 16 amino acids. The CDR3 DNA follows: TGTGCCAGCAGTATGACAGACGGCGGTCTTGGCGAGACCCAGTACTTC. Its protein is CASSMTDGGLGETQYF.

CDR3 residues: CASSYSRSGGAYTQYF. CDR3 nucleotide sequence: TGTGCCAGCAGTTACTCGAGGAGCGGGGGGGCATATACGCAGTATTTT. The chain has TRBV6-5 and TRBJ2-3, with TRBD2 matching 10 bases. The CDR3 is made up of 16 amino acids. Germline assignment: CDR1 MNHEY and CDR2 SVGAGI. Germline trimming cut 0 bases from V and 7 bases from J; bases unmatched to any gene: 7.

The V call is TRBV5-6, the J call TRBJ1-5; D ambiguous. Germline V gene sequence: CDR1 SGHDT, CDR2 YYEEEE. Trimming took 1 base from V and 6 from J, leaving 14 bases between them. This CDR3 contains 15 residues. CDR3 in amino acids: CASSLYQDGVQPQHF. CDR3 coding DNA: TGTGCCAGCAGCTTGTATCAGGACGGCGTTCAGCCCCAGCATTTT.

Here the CDR3 DNA reads TGTGCCAGCAGCGAACAGGGGCCCTATAATTCACCCCTCCACTTT. Amino acid sequence: CASSEQGPYNSPLHF. V usage is TRBV6-5 and J usage is TRBJ1-6; 7 nucleotides match TRBD1. CDR1 MNHEY and CDR2 SVGAGI come from the germline V gene. This CDR3 comprises 15 residues. Germline trimming cut 6 bases from V and 2 bases from J; bases unmatched to any gene: 4.

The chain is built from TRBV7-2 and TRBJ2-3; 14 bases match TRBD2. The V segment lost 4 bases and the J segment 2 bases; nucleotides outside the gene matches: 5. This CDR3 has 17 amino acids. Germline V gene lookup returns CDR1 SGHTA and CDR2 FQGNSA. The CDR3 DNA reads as TGTGCCAGCAGCTCGTTGACTAGCGGGGGGGCCACAGATACGCAGTATTTT. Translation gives CASSSLTSGGATDTQYF.

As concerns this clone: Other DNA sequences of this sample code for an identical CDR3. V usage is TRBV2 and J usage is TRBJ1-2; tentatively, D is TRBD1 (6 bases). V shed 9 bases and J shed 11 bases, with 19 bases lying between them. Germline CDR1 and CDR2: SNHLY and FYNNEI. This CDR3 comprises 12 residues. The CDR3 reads CARLQGRAGYTF. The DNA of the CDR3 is TGTGCCAGACTACAGGGACGGGCTGGTTACACCTTC.

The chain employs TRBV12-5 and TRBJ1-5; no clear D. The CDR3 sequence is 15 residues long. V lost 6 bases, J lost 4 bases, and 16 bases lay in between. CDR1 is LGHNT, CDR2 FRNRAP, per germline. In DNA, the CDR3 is TGTGCTAGTGGCATGGACGGATTCACAAATCAGCCCCAGCATTTT. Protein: CASGMDGFTNQPQHF.

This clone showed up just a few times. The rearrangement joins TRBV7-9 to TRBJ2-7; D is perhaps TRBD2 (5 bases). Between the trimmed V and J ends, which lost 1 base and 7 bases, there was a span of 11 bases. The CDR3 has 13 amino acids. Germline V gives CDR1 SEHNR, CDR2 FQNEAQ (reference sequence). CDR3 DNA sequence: TGTGCCAGCAGCTTAGTCGGGGTGGTAGAGCAGTACTTC. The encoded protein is CASSLVGVVEQYF.

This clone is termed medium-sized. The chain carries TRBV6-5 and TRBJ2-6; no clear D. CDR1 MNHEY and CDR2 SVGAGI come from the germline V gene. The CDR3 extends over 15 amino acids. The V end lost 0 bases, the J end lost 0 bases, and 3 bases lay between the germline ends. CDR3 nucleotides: TGTGCCAGCAGTTACTCGCCCTCTGGGGCCAACGTCCTGACTTTC. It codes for CASSYSPSGANVLTF.

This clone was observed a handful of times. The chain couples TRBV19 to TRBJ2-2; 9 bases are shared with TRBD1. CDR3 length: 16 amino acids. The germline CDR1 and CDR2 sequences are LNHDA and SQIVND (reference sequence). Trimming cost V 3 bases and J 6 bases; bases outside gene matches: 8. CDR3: CASSMIGTGRSGELFF. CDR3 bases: TGTGCCAGTAGTATGATTGGGACAGGGAGGTCCGGGGAGCTGTTTTTT.

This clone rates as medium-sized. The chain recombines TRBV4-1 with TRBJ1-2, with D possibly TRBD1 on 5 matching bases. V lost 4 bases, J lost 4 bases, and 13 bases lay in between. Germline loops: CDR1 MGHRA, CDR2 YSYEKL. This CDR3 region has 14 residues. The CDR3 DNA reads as TGCGCCAGCAGCCGACAGACAGCTCTCTATGGCTACACCTTC. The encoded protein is CASSRQTALYGYTF.

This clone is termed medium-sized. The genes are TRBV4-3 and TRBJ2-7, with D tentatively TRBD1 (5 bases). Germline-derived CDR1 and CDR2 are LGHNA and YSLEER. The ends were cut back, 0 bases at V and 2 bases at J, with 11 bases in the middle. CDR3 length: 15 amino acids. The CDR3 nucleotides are TGCGCCAGCAGCCAAGACCTAGACAGTACCTACGAGCAGTACTTC. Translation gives CASSQDLDSTYEQYF.

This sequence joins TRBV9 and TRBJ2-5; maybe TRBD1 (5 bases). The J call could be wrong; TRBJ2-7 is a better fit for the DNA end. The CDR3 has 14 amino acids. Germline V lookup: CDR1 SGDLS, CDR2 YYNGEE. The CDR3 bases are TGTGCCAGCAGCCCTCGATATCAGGGTTACGAGCAGTACTTC. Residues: CASSPRYQGYEQYF.

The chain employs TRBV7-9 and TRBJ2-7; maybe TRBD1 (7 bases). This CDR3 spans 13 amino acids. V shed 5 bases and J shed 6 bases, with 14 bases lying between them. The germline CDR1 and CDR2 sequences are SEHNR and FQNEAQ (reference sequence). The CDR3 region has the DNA TGTGCCAGCAGCCCAGGAGGGGACAGCGAGCAGTACTTC. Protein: CASSPGGDSEQYF.

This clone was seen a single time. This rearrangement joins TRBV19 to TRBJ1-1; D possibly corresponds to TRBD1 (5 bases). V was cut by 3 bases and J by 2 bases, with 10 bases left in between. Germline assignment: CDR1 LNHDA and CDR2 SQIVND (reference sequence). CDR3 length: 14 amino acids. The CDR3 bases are TGTGCCAGTAGTATCGAAGGGGAAAACACTGAAGCTTTCTTT. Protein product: CASSIEGENTEAFF.

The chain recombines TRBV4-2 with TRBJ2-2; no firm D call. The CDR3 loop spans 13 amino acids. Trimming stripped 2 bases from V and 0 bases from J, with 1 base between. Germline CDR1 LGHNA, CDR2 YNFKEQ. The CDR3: CASSQTNTGELFF. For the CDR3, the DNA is TGTGCCAGCAGCCAAACGAACACCGGGGAGCTGTTTTTT.

The CDR3 sequence: CASSFSGRTNEQYF. CDR3 sequence (DNA): TGTGCCAGCAGCTTTTCGGGACGAACCAACGAGCAGTACTTC. The V call is TRBV5-6, the J call TRBJ2-7; D is possibly TRBD1 or TRBD2 (5 bases each). Germline assignment: CDR1 SGHDT and CDR2 YYEEEE. Trimming cost V 2 bases and J 5 bases, with 14 bases left between them. The CDR3 contains 14 residues.

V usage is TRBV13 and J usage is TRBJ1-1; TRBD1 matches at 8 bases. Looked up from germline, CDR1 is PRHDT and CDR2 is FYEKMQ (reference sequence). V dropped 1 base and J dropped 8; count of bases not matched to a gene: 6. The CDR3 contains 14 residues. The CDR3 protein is CASSLVQGGTEAFF. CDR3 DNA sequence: TGTGCCAGCAGCTTAGTACAGGGGGGAACGGAAGCTTTCTTT. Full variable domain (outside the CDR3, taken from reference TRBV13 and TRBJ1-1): AAGVIQSPRHLIKEKRETATLKCYPIPRHDTVYWYQQGPGQDPQFLISFYEKMQSDKGSIPDRFSAQQFSDYHSELNMSSLELGDSALYFCASSLVQGGTEAFFGQGTRLTVV.

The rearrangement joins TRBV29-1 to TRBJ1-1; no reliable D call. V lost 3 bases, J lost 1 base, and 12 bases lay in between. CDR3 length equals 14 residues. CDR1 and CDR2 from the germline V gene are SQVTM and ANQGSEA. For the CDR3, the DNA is TGCAGCGTTGATAGCGGGATGGAGAACACTGAAGCTTTCTTT. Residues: CSVDSGMENTEAFF.

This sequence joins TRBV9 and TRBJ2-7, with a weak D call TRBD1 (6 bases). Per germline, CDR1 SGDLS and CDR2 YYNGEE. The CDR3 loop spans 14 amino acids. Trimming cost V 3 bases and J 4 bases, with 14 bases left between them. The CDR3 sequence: CASSAQGGPYEQYF. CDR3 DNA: TGTGCCAGCAGCGCCCAAGGGGGACCTTACGAGCAGTACTTC.

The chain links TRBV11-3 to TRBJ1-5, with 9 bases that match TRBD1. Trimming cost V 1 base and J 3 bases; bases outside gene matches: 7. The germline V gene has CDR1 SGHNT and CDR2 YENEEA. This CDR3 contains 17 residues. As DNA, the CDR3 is TGTGCCAGCAGCTTAGCTCCTGGGACAGGGCCCAATCAGCCCCAGCATTTT. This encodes CASSLAPGTGPNQPQHF.

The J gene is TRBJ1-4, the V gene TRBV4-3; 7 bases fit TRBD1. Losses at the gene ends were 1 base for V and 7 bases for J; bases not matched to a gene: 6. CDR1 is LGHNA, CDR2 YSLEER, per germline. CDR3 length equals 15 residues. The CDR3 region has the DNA TGCGCCAGCAGCCAAGCGACAGGGTGGGGTGAAAAACTGTTTTTT. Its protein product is CASSQATGWGEKLFF.

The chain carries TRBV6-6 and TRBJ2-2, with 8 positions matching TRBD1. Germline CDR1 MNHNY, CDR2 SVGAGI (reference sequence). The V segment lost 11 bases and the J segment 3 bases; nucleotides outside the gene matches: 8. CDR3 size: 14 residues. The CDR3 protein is CAARGRAYTGELFF. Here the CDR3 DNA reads TGTGCCGCCAGGGGGCGGGCATACACCGGGGAGCTGTTTTTT.

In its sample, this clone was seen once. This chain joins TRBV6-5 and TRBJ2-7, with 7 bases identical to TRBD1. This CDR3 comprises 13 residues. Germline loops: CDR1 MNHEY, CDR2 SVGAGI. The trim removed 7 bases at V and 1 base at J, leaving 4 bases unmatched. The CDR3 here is CASIGTESYEQYF. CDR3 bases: TGTGCCAGCATAGGGACAGAATCCTACGAGCAGTACTTC.

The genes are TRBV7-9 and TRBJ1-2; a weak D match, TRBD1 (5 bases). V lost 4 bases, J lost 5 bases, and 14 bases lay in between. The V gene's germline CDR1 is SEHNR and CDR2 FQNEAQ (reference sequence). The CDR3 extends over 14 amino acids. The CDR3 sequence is CASSSPLGGYGYTF. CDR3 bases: TGTGCCAGCAGCTCCCCATTGGGGGGGTATGGCTACACCTTC.

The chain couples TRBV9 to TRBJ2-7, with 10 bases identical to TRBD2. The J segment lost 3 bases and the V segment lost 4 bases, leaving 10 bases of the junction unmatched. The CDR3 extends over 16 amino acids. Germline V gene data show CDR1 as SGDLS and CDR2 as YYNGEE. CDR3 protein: CASSSSSSGGIYEQYF. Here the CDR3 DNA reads TGTGCCAGCAGCTCCAGTTCTAGCGGGGGAATCTACGAGCAGTACTTC.

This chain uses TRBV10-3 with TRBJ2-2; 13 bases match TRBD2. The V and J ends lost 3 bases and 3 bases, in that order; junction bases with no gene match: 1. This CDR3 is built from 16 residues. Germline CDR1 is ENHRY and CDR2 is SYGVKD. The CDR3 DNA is TGTGCCATCAGTGACGGACTAGCGGGGGACACCGGGGAGCTGTTTTTT. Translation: CAISDGLAGDTGELFF.

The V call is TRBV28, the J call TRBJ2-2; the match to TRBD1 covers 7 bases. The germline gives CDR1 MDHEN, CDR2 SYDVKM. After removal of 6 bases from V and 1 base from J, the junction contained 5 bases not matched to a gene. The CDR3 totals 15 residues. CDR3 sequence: CASRPGQRNTGELFF. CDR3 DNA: TGTGCCAGCAGACCGGGACAGAGGAACACCGGGGAGCTGTTTTTT.

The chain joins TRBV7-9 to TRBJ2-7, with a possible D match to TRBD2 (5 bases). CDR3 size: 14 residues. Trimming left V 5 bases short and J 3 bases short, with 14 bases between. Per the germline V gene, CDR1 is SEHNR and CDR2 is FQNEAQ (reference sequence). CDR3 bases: TGTGCCAGCAGCCACGGGGTTGCGGGCTACGAGCAGTACTTC. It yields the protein CASSHGVAGYEQYF.

The CDR3 loop is CASSEPGQGANEAFF. In nucleotides, the CDR3 is TGTGCCAGCAGTGAACCTGGACAGGGGGCTAATGAAGCTTTCTTT. V is TRBV6-1 and J is TRBJ1-1; 11 nucleotides line up with TRBD1. Germline V gene data show CDR1 as MNHNS and CDR2 as SASEGT. There are 15 residues in the CDR3. The V segment lost 2 bases and the J segment 7 bases; nucleotides outside the gene matches: 6.